The 24 T cell receptor beta chains below come from one sample, sequenced in a study of T cell responses to AZD1222 COVID-19 vaccine (dated by TCRdb to the early 2020s). Library construction relied on the immunoSEQ multiplex PCR assay. In TCRdb, the immuneACCESS table is reduced to in-frame sequences with V and J assigned. These tables do not hold every clone; where another copy was compared, an unresolved V gene accounts for under half, and the others remain unexplained. For this sample there are some 170,000 clones; 90% to 95% appear just once. Jointly, the top ten make up approximately 4.8% of the sample. Interpreted using the paper, the time point label stands for: about 28 days (+/-7) after the second vaccine dose. The input for sequencing was peripheral blood, taken 28 days after the second AZD1222 dose. Every receptor here comes from an adult who received the AZD1222 COVID-19 vaccine.

The J gene is TRBJ1-2, the V gene TRBV12-3 or TRBV12-4; 9 bases agree with TRBD1. The CDR3 totals 13 residues. The V and J ends lost 7 bases and 7 bases, in that order; junction bases with no gene match: 7. In DNA, the CDR3 is TGTGCCAGCAATCCGGGGACAGGGAGTGGCTACACCTTC. Translating gives CASNPGTGSGYTF.

The chain is built from TRBV6-5 and TRBJ1-5; no clear D. V shed 2 bases and J shed 7 bases, with 12 bases lying between them. Germline V gene lookup returns CDR1 MNHEY and CDR2 SVGAGI. CDR3 length: 14 amino acids. The CDR3 bases are TGTGCCAGCAGTTACGGACCTGGCCGACAGCCCCAGCATTTT. It is translated as CASSYGPGRQPQHF.

This sequence joins TRBV7-9 and TRBJ1-3; D uncertain. CDR3 length equals 15 residues. Trimming pared 4 bases from V and 0 bases from J, leaving 10 bases between. Per germline, CDR1 SEHNR and CDR2 FQNEAQ (reference sequence). CDR3 region: CASSSDRDSGNTIYF. The CDR3 DNA follows: TGTGCCAGCAGCTCAGACCGAGACTCTGGAAACACCATATATTTT.

This chain links TRBV9 with TRBJ1-3; D unresolved. The CDR3 runs to 16 residues. The V end lost 3 bases, the J end lost 4 bases, and 17 bases lay between the germline ends. Per the germline V gene, CDR1 is SGDLS and CDR2 is YYNGEE. The CDR3 protein is CASSARQFVPGNTIYF. Written as DNA, the CDR3 is TGTGCCAGCAGCGCCCGGCAGTTCGTTCCGGGAAACACCATATATTTT.

The chain recombines TRBV3-1 (or the pseudogene TRBV3-2) with TRBJ2-7, with D possibly called TRBD1 or TRBD2 (5 bases each). The CDR3 spans 13 residues. V gave up 2 bases and J gave up 3 bases, with 8 bases separating them. Germline values: CDR1 LGHDT, CDR2 YNNKEL (reference sequence). The CDR3 sequence is CASSQMGVYEQYF. CDR3 DNA sequence: TGTGCCAGCAGCCAAATGGGGGTCTACGAGCAGTACTTC.

The chain recombines TRBV19 with TRBJ1-6; the D gene is possibly TRBD1 (5 bases). This CDR3 is 18 amino acids long. With 3 bases removed from V and 8 bases from J, the gap between germline ends came to 23 bases. The germline V gene has CDR1 LNHDA and CDR2 SQIVND (reference sequence). For the CDR3, the DNA is TGTGCCAGTAGTATCTTGGTATCGGTGGGGCAGCGCGATTCACCCCTCCACTTT. It specifies CASSILVSVGQRDSPLHF.

This clone occurred once. V and J are TRBV28 and TRBJ2-2; D may be TRBD1 (5 bases). The CDR3 runs 15 residues. Looked up from germline, CDR1 is MDHEN and CDR2 is SYDVKM. V dropped 4 bases and J dropped 0 bases, with 9 bases sitting between them. The CDR3 DNA reads TGTGCCAGCAGTTGGCGACAGTCGAACACCGGGGAGCTGTTTTTT. Its protein is CASSWRQSNTGELFF.

This clone was seen a handful of times. The chain uses TRBV19 and TRBJ2-5; D remains ambiguous. V was clipped by 1 base and J by 3 bases, with 9 bases between them. Germline V gene data show CDR1 as LNHDA and CDR2 as SQIVND (reference sequence). The CDR3 runs to 14 residues. CDR3 DNA: TGTGCCAGTAGTATAGGAACGGTAAAAGAGACCCAGTACTTC. It is translated as CASSIGTVKETQYF.

The chain employs TRBV2 and TRBJ2-7, with 7 bases matching TRBD1. The CDR3 has 13 residues. The germline V gene encodes CDR1 SNHLY and CDR2 FYNNEI. Trimming at V came to 9 bases and at J to 6 bases, leaving 11 bases not matched to a gene. CDR3 residues: CARGPGQLGEQYF. The CDR3 DNA follows: TGTGCCAGAGGACCGGGACAGCTCGGCGAGCAGTACTTC.

This rearrangement joins TRBV4-1 to TRBJ2-1, with TRBD1 identical over 7 bases. V was clipped by 5 bases and J by 7 bases; unmatched bases: 14. The germline V gene encodes CDR1 MGHRA and CDR2 YSYEKL. This CDR3 is 16 amino acids long. CDR3: CASSSPPESTGNEQFF. CDR3 nucleotides: TGCGCCAGCAGCTCACCCCCCGAGTCGACAGGGAATGAGCAGTTCTTC.

The CDR3 DNA follows: TGTGCCAGCTCAACAGGGGTTAGTTATGGCTACACCTTC. Translated: CASSTGVSYGYTF. This sequence joins TRBV6-5 and TRBJ1-2; TRBD1 matches at 7 bases. CDR3 length: 13 amino acids. V lost 8 bases, J lost 5 bases, and 8 bases stayed unmatched. Germline V gene lookup returns CDR1 MNHEY and CDR2 SVGAGI.

The chain links TRBV6-5 to TRBJ1-2, with 8 nucleotides matching TRBD1. CDR1 and CDR2 (germline): MNHEY, SVGAGI. This CDR3 region has 15 residues. After removal of 1 base from V and 7 bases from J, the junction contained 8 bases not matched to a gene. CDR3 sequence: CASSYLAGQVGGYTF. In DNA form, the CDR3 reads TGTGCCAGCAGTTACTTAGCGGGACAGGTCGGTGGCTACACCTTC.

This chain joins TRBV9 and TRBJ2-1; a weak D match, TRBD1 (6 bases). This CDR3 is built from 12 residues. Germline lookup yields CDR1 SGDLS and CDR2 YYNGEE. Trimming stripped 4 bases from V and 9 bases from J, with 11 bases between. The CDR3 nucleotides are TGTGCCAGCAGCCCTCGAGGGGGTGAGCAGTTCTTC. This encodes CASSPRGGEQFF.

V and J are TRBV3-1 (or the pseudogene TRBV3-2) and TRBJ2-3; D not certain. The germline V gene encodes CDR1 LGHDT and CDR2 YNNKEL (reference sequence). Trimming shortened V by 0 bases and J by 7 bases, and 14 bases separated the two germline ends. The CDR3 contains 15 residues. The CDR3 loop reads CASSQDLVRSNTQYF. Written as DNA, the CDR3 is TGTGCCAGCAGCCAAGATTTAGTAAGAAGTAATACGCAGTATTTT.

The chain recombines TRBV24-1 with TRBJ1-2, with TRBD1 identical over 7 bases. This CDR3 is 13 amino acids long. Germline CDR1 reads KGHDR; CDR2 reads SFDVKD. The J segment lost 7 bases and the V segment lost 3 bases, leaving 4 bases of the junction unmatched. CDR3: CATSDPDRLGYTF. The CDR3 DNA is TGTGCCACCAGTGATCCGGACAGGCTTGGCTACACCTTC.

This clone was detected once. The V call is TRBV10-3, the J call TRBJ1-1; D is unclear. The CDR3 covers 12 residues. Trimming stripped 3 bases from V and 7 bases from J, with 9 bases between. Germline V gene lookup returns CDR1 ENHRY and CDR2 SYGVKD. The CDR3 DNA is TGTGCCATCAGTGATGGTCCAGATGAAGCTTTCTTT. It is translated as CAISDGPDEAFF.

V gene TRBV29-1 combines with J gene TRBJ2-5; 8 bases map to TRBD2. The trim removed 1 base at V and 2 bases at J, leaving 12 bases unmatched. The CDR3 sequence is 17 residues long. Germline V gene sequence: CDR1 SQVTM, CDR2 ANQGSEA. CDR3 amino acids: CSVEVLVSGKVQETQYF. Written as DNA, the CDR3 is TGCAGCGTTGAAGTTTTGGTTAGCGGGAAAGTTCAAGAGACCCAGTACTTC.

This sequence joins TRBV30 and TRBJ2-7; D remains ambiguous. Germline values: CDR1 GTSNPN, CDR2 SVGIG (reference sequence). This CDR3 contains 13 residues. V lost 2 bases and J lost 2, with 10 bases in between. In nucleotides, the CDR3 is TGTGCCTGGAGTCGGAGTCAGCCCTACGAGCAGTACTTC. This codes for CAWSRSQPYEQYF.

The chain's CDR3 is CASSLSGRGSYNEQFF. In DNA form, the CDR3 reads TGTGCCAGCAGCCTTAGCGGGAGGGGCTCCTACAATGAGCAGTTCTTC. The J gene is TRBJ2-1, the V gene TRBV14, with 11 bases aligning to TRBD2. V trimming: 4 bases; J trimming: 0 bases; junction bases outside the gene matches: 2. Germline V gene lookup returns CDR1 SGHDN and CDR2 FVKESK. This CDR3 has 16 amino acids.

In its sample, this clone was seen once. This chain uses TRBV5-1 with TRBJ2-7; 7 bases match TRBD1. The CDR3 extends over 16 amino acids. Germline lookup yields CDR1 SGHRS and CDR2 YFSETQ. V shed 4 bases and J 0 bases; nucleotides not matched to a gene: 10. The CDR3 spells CASSTPSGQPSYEQYF. The CDR3 DNA follows: TGCGCCAGCAGCACTCCCTCGGGACAGCCCTCCTACGAGCAGTACTTC.

This chain uses TRBV3-1 (or the pseudogene TRBV3-2) with TRBJ1-3, with D unclear. The CDR3 is made up of 12 amino acids. V was cut by 4 bases and J by 0 bases, with 1 base left in between. Germline lookup yields CDR1 LGHDT and CDR2 YNNKEL (reference sequence). The chain's CDR3 is CASSLSGNTIYF. In DNA, the CDR3 is TGTGCCAGCAGCCTCTCTGGAAACACCATATATTTT.

The J gene is TRBJ1-1, the V gene TRBV6-5, with TRBD1 identical over 8 bases. CDR3 size: 13 residues. Per germline, CDR1 MNHEY and CDR2 SVGAGI. V was pared by 7 bases and J by 4 bases, with 5 bases of the junction left unmatched. The CDR3 protein is CASTGQGGTEAFF. For the CDR3, the DNA is TGTGCCAGCACCGGACAGGGCGGCACTGAAGCTTTCTTT.

The chain recombines TRBV18 with TRBJ2-7; maybe TRBD1 (6 bases). CDR3 length equals 14 residues. Germline V gene lookup returns CDR1 KGHSH and CDR2 LQKENI. V was trimmed by 3 bases and J by 5 bases, leaving 14 bases between them. CDR3 in amino acids: CASSPAAGAHEQYF. DNA for the CDR3: TGTGCCAGCTCACCGGCGGCAGGGGCCCACGAGCAGTACTTC.

Regarding this clone: This sample also contains other DNA sequences that code for the same CDR3. The rearrangement joins TRBV30 to TRBJ1-5; weak D call: TRBD1 (5 bases). The CDR3 loop spans 13 amino acids. Germline V gives CDR1 GTSNPN, CDR2 SVGIG (reference sequence). V was pared by 0 bases and J by 4 bases, with 7 bases between. For the CDR3, the DNA is TGTGCCTGGAGTGTTTCAGGGAATCAGCCCCAGCATTTT. Translating gives CAWSVSGNQPQHF.